A selection of T cell receptor beta chains follows, all from one sample in a study of blood T cell repertoires in COVID-19. Some clones are missing from TCRdb's copy, which holds only in-frame ones; the method was immunoSEQ multiplex PCR. The sample holds about 97,000 clones, more than 70% seen once. Sample: peripheral blood. The receptors come from a woman aged 25 to 45 with acute or convalescent COVID-19. Each CDR3 is given with its conserved first and last residue. The D gene is left open where the match is weak. Clone size, where shown, is once, few, many, or a class for clones that have expanded.

v_call,j_call,d_call,clone_size,cdr3_nt,cdr3_aa
TRBV24-1,TRBJ2-1,NA,NA,TGTGCCACCAGTGTGGGGATAGGGGTACGTGAGCAGTTCTTC,CATSVGIGVREQFF
TRBV3-1/TRBV3-2,TRBJ2-4,TRBD1,NA,TGTGCCAGCAGCCTGGGACAGCTCCCTATTCAGTACTTC,CASSLGQLPIQYF
TRBV11-2,TRBJ1-1,NA,NA,TGTGCCAGCAGCGTAACAGGGACCCCCAGGGATGAAGCTTTCTTT,CASSVTGTPRDEAFF
TRBV5-1,TRBJ1-2,NA,NA,TGCGCCAGCAGCTTGTCCACTAACTATGGCTACACCTTC,CASSLSTNYGYTF
TRBV7-9,TRBJ2-3,NA,NA,TGTGCCAGCAGCTCGTCAGCGGGCCCCTTTTTGGGGACAGATACGCAGTATTTT,CASSSSAGPFLGTDTQYF
TRBV28,TRBJ1-1,TRBD1,NA,TGTGCCAGCAGCCTCAGGGGGGCTACCTCTCGGTACACTGAAGCTTTCTTT,CASSLRGATSRYTEAFF
TRBV5-1,TRBJ2-7,TRBD1,NA,TGCGCCAGCAGCATGGAGAGGGACAGGCCATCCTACGAGCAGTACTTC,CASSMERDRPSYEQYF
TRBV29-1,TRBJ2-7,TRBD2,once,TGCAGCGTTGCGGGTAGCGGGGTCTACGAGCAGTACTTC,CSVAGSGVYEQYF
TRBV15,TRBJ2-2,TRBD1,NA,TGTGCCACCAGCAGAGGCGAGGGGGACAGGGTCGGCGGGGAGCTGTTTTTT,CATSRGEGDRVGGELFF
TRBV11-3,TRBJ1-1,TRBD1,NA,TGTGCCAGCAGCTTAGGGGGACAGGGCGGCACTGAAGCTTTCTTT,CASSLGGQGGTEAFF
TRBV29-1,TRBJ1-2,TRBD1,NA,TGCAGCGCTGTCCCGGGGACAGGACTTAACACGTCCTTC,CSAVPGTGLNTSF
TRBV3-1/TRBV3-2,TRBJ2-3,NA,NA,TGTGCCAGCAGCCAGGTAGCGGAAACAGATACGCAGTATTTT,CASSQVAETDTQYF
TRBV4-1,TRBJ2-1,NA,NA,TGCGCCAGCAGCCAAACCGGGGCCTACAATGAGCAGTTCTTC,CASSQTGAYNEQFF
TRBV4-1,TRBJ2-5,NA,NA,TGCGCCAGCAGCCAAGTCGGGGGAGTCCAAGAGACCCAGTACTTC,CASSQVGGVQETQYF
TRBV2,TRBJ2-5,NA,NA,TGTGCCAGCAGCATAGTGCCGAAGCAAGAGACCCAGTACTTC,CASSIVPKQETQYF
TRBV4-1,TRBJ2-4,NA,NA,TGCGCCAGCAGCCAGGGGCATGGTGATAGGGGTGACATTCAGTACTTC,CASSQGHGDRGDIQYF
TRBV11-2,TRBJ2-7,TRBD1,NA,TGTGCCAGCAGCCCAGAACAGGGGGCGGAGGAGCAGTACTTC,CASSPEQGAEEQYF
TRBV5-1,TRBJ1-1,NA,NA,TGCGCCAGCAGCTTGGCTGACATTGGGCTGGGGAACACTGAAGCTTTCTTT,CASSLADIGLGNTEAFF
TRBV30,TRBJ2-1,TRBD1,NA,TGTGCCTGGAGTTACCGGGACAGGGCTAATTTTATGCAGTTCTTC,CAWSYRDRANFMQFF
TRBV5-1,TRBJ2-3,NA,NA,TGCGCCAGCAGCTTGGCCGTCCCAGGGGATACGCAGTATTTT,CASSLAVPGDTQYF
TRBV5-8,TRBJ1-6,NA,NA,TGTGCCAGCAGCTCCGGTGTAAGGGGGTCATCCAATTCACCCCTCCACTTT,CASSSGVRGSSNSPLHF
TRBV28,TRBJ2-7,NA,NA,TGTGCCAGCAGTTACCCGACAGGGCTTGGCGGGAACGAGCAGTACTTC,CASSYPTGLGGNEQYF
TRBV6-6,TRBJ2-1,TRBD2,NA,TGTGCCAGCAGTTATGGGGGGGAGTATGTTAATGAGCAGTTCTTC,CASSYGGEYVNEQFF
TRBV10-2,TRBJ1-2,NA,NA,TGCGCCAGCAGGGACAAGAACTATGGCTACACCTTC,CASRDKNYGYTF
TRBV30,TRBJ1-4,NA,NA,TGTGCCTGGAGCCCCCCAGGAACAGGTCGTAATGAAAAACTGTTTTTT,CAWSPPGTGRNEKLFF
TRBV6-5,TRBJ1-5,NA,NA,TGTGCCAGCAGTCAACAGGGTTTCCAGCCCCAGCATTTT,CASSQQGFQPQHF